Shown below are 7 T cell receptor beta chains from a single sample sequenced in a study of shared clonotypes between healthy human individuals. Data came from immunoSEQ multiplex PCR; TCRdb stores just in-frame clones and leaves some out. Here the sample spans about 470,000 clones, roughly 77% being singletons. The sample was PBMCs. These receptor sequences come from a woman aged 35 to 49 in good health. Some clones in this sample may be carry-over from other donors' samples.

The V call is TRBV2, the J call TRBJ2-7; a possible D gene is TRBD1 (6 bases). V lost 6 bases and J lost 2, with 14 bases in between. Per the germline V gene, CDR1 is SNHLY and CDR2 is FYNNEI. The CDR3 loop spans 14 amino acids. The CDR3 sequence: CASRRERDTYEQYF. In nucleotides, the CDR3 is TGTGCCAGCAGACGTGAAAGGGACACCTACGAGCAGTACTTC.

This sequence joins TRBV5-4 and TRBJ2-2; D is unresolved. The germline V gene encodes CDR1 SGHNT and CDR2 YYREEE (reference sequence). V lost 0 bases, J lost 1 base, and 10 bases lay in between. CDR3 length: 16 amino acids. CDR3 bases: TGTGCCAGCAGCTTGGATAACAACAGGAACACCGGGGAGCTGTTTTTT. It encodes CASSLDNNRNTGELFF.

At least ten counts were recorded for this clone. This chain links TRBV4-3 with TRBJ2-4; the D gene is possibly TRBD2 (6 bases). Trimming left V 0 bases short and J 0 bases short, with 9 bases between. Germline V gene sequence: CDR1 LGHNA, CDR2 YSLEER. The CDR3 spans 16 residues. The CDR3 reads CASSQDQEGAKNIQYF. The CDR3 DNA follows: TGCGCCAGCAGCCAAGACCAGGAGGGAGCCAAAAACATTCAGTACTTC.

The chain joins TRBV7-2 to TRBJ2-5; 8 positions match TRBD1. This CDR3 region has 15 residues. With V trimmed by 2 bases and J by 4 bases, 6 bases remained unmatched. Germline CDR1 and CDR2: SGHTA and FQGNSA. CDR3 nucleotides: TGTGCCAGCAGCTTACAGGGGGCGGTATTAGAGACCCAGTACTTC. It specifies CASSLQGAVLETQYF.

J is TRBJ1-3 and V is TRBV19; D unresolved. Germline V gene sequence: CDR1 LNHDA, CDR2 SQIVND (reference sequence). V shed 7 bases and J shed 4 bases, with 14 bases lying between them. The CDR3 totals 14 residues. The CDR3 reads CASTTPGLGNTIYF. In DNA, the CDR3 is TGTGCCAGTACTACGCCGGGCTTGGGAAACACCATATATTTT.

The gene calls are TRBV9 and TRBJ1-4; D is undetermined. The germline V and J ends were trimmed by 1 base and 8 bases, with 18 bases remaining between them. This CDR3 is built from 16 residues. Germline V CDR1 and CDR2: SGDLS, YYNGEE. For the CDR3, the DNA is TGTGCCAGCAGCGTAAGTTTTCGACAAGAATGGGAAAAACTGTTTTTT. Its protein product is CASSVSFRQEWEKLFF.

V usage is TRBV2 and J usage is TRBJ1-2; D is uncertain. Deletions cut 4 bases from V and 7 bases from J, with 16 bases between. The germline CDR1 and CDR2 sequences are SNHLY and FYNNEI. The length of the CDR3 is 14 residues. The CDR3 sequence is CASSASTGEGGYTF. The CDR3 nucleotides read TGTGCCAGCAGTGCTTCCACCGGAGAGGGTGGCTACACCTTC.